Listed below are T cell receptor beta chains from one sample, sequenced in a study of blood T cell repertoires in COVID-19. Method: immunoSEQ multiplex PCR; TCRdb's copy keeps in-frame clones and lacks some. The repertoire has tens of thousands of clones, 65% to 85% of them found once; the top ten carry roughly 1.6%. The material sequenced was peripheral blood. The receptors were gathered from a man between 50 and 59 years old with acute or convalescent COVID-19. The CDR3 runs from the conserved cysteine through the conserved F or W. D genes are given only for firm matches. Expanded clones get a size class; other rows say once, few or many, or leave the size out.

v_gene,j_gene,abundance,d_gene,CDR3nt,CDR3aa
TRBV27,TRBJ2-7,.,TRBD1,TGTGCCAGCAGCCCGCAGGGGGCCGAGCAGTACTTC,CASSPQGAEQYF
TRBV5-4,TRBJ2-7,.,.,TGTGCCAGCAGCATCACAGGAGCCCACGAGCAGTACTTC,CASSITGAHEQYF
TRBV29-1,TRBJ2-2,.,.,TGCAGCGTCTCCAGGATGGGGAGGTCGAACACCGGGGAGCTGTTTTTT,CSVSRMGRSNTGELFF
TRBV5-4,TRBJ2-5,.,TRBD2,TGTGCCAGCAGCTTGAGGGGGCGGGGGGGCGCAGAGACCCAGTACTTC,CASSLRGRGGAETQYF
TRBV6-5,TRBJ2-7,.,TRBD2,TGTGCCAGCAGGGGACTAGCGGCCTCCTACGAGCAGTACTTC,CASRGLAASYEQYF
TRBV11-3,TRBJ2-5,.,TRBD2,TGTGCCAGCAGCTTAGATGGGACTAGCGGGAGTGGTGAGACCCAGTACTTC,CASSLDGTSGSGETQYF
TRBV7-2,TRBJ2-1,.,TRBD1,TGTGCCAGCAGCCCTCGGGACAGTTATTACAATGAGCAGTTCTTC,CASSPRDSYYNEQFF
TRBV2,TRBJ1-1,few,TRBD1,TGTGCCAGCATTATGACAGGGGGGATGAACACTGAAGCTTTCTTT,CASIMTGGMNTEAFF
TRBV19,TRBJ2-1,.,TRBD2,TGTGCCAGTAGTGGGACTAGCGGGAGTTCTATCGGTGAGCAGTTCTTC,CASSGTSGSSIGEQFF
TRBV2,TRBJ1-1,.,TRBD1,TGTGCCAGCAGTCCCCAGGGGGGTTTTGACACTGAAGCTTTCTTT,CASSPQGGFDTEAFF
TRBV18,TRBJ2-3,.,TRBD2,TGTGCCAGCTCACCAACTAGCGGGAGGTCAGATACGCAGTATTTT,CASSPTSGRSDTQYF
TRBV6-6,TRBJ2-5,.,TRBD2,TGTGCCAGCAGTTACCCAGCGGGGCAACAAGAGACCCAGTACTTC,CASSYPAGQQETQYF
TRBV27,TRBJ1-2,.,.,TGTGCCAGCAGTTTAACCCCCAGGGCCGACTATGGCTACACCTTC,CASSLTPRADYGYTF
TRBV27,TRBJ1-6,.,.,TGTGCCAGCAGTTTACAGGCAGGGATGAATTCACCCCTCCACTTT,CASSLQAGMNSPLHF
TRBV18,TRBJ2-4,.,TRBD2,TGTGCCAGCTCACCAGGGCCTAGCGGGAATCTAGCCAAAAACATTCAGTACTTC,CASSPGPSGNLAKNIQYF
TRBV7-2,TRBJ1-5,.,.,TGTGCCAGCAGCTTAGAATTAGGGGGCAATCAGCCCCAGCATTTT,CASSLELGGNQPQHF
TRBV28,TRBJ2-7,.,TRBD2,TGTGCCAGCAGTTTACCAGGACTAGCGGGAATGTCCTACGAGCAGTACTTC,CASSLPGLAGMSYEQYF
TRBV19,TRBJ2-2,.,.,TGTGCCAGTAGTCCCCGGCAGGGGATGTCAGGGGAGCTGTTTTTT,CASSPRQGMSGELFF
TRBV28,TRBJ1-1,.,.,TGTGCCAGCAGTCCTCCGCGGGGTATGAACACTGAAGCTTTCTTT,CASSPPRGMNTEAFF
TRBV7-9,TRBJ2-5,once,.,TGTGCCAGCAGCCCTGCCACTAGCTTCCAAGAGACCCAGTACTTC,CASSPATSFQETQYF
TRBV4-2,TRBJ1-2,.,.,TGTGCCAGCAGCCACCCGACAGAATTCTATGGCTACACCTTC,CASSHPTEFYGYTF
TRBV30,TRBJ1-2,.,TRBD1,TGTGCCTGGAGAGTAGGGACAGGGTCTTTCGGCTATGGCTACACCTTC,CAWRVGTGSFGYGYTF